This T cell receptor (beta chain) was captured by sequencing in a study of blood T cell repertoires in COVID-19. Germline loops: CDR1 SGDLS, CDR2 YYNGEE. The CDR3 is 17 residues long. V lost 0 bases and J lost 0; bases outside the gene matches: 7. Some clones are missing from TCRdb's copy, which holds only in-frame ones; the method was immunoSEQ multiplex PCR. This table holds 370,000 or so clones, around 87% found once. The receptor was derived from a man in his thirties or forties who had recovered from COVID-19. The V call is TRBV9, the J call TRBJ1-2, with 8 bases matching TRBD1. Sequenced input: PBMCs or T cells enriched from blood (not recorded which). The CDR3 nucleotides read TGTGCCAGCAGCGTAGGGGATTCAGGGGGCTCTAACTATGGCTACACCTTC. Translated, it gives CASSVGDSGGSNYGYTF.